This record covers a single T cell receptor (beta chain). This receptor's antigen is unknown. No much larger clone is present one base from it, and per-base qualities are unavailable. This sample was taken from a study of T cell repertoires in cytomegalovirus infection (dated by TCRdb to between 2019 and 2020). At the level of the whole study: The peptide stimulations were aimed at well-studied HLA-B-restricted epitopes as well as recently identified HLA-C-restricted CMV epitopes, whose presentation resists viral immunomodulation. Donor HLA type was relevant to the analysis, as public TCR beta signatures indicated carriage of CMV infection together with the matching HLA type. General study outcomes and caveats: In both this cohort and an independent cohort of several hundred donors, the cumulative frequency of public TCR beta family members distinguished carriers of CMV infection plus the relevant HLA type. The ex vivo response was dominated by HLA-C-restricted CMV-specific TCR beta clonotypes, which also provided the single most frequent clonotype in two of eight donors.

V was cut back by 6 bases and J by 4 bases, leaving a gap of 16 bases between them. The CDR3 measures 15 amino acids from cysteine to phenylalanine. Only the CDR3 DNA stays, 45 bases, in frame from base 1. Taken from the germline V gene, the CDR1 and CDR2 loops are SGHTA and FQGNSA. The treatment or condition label corresponds to: in vitro stimulation with specific CMV peptide epitopes to enrich CMV-specific T cells. The instrument was an Illumina HiSeq 1500. TCRdb cleaned the public reads at Q25 with fastp, built clones with MiXCR and kept in-frame beta chains. Each record represents a unique CDR3 protein, reported with the most common genes and DNA among its rows. The sample data list 640,000 or so distinct CDR3 sequences, and about 33% of these were observed just once. 15% to 20% of the sample is held by the ten biggest clonotypes.

This clonotype originated in a human donor in good health (CMV status not recorded). Some clones in this sample may be carry-over from other donors' samples. This sample comprised cultured PBMCs, obtained from culture after CMV antigen stimulation. The sequence links TRBV7-2 to TRBJ1-5; TRBD1 might be the D gene, on 6 matching bases. CDR3 region: CASSPAGHSNQPQHF. The nucleotide sequence is TGTGCCAGCAGTCCCGCGGGACATAGTAATCAGCCCCAGCATTTT.